The entry below describes one T cell receptor beta chain. The antigen remains unidentified. Through a sample-barcoded 5' primer and a J-beta primer mix, a second PCR was run for 7 to 11 cycles. Every cDNA molecule bore a tag from a template-switch adaptor containing 12 random nucleotides. The yield of each sample was at least 2.5 million CDR3-containing paired-end reads. TCRdb recomputed calls from the 5' RACE reads with MiXCR, one row per CDR3 protein. The data hold 1.5 million to 2 million distinct CDR3 sequences, with 39% observed a single time. Around 9.4 milliliters was the volume of peripheral blood drawn from each donor. The record originates from a study of blood T cells in healthy people across ages. CDR1 is WSHSY and CDR2 is SAAADI in the germline V gene. V was clipped by 7 bases and J by 4 bases; unmatched bases: 9. The CDR3 is 17 amino acids. Study-wide results and caveats: Diversity figures derived from one million T cells were judged to underestimate the true value.

The sample taken for sequencing was blood. The chain couples TRBV10-2 to TRBJ2-2; TRBD2 agrees at 13 bases. This TCR was sampled from a human donor in good health. The CDR3, as DNA: TGCGCCAGCACCCCACTAGCGGGGGGGCTTGGCACCGGGGAGCTGTTTTTT. Translation: CASTPLAGGLGTGELFF.